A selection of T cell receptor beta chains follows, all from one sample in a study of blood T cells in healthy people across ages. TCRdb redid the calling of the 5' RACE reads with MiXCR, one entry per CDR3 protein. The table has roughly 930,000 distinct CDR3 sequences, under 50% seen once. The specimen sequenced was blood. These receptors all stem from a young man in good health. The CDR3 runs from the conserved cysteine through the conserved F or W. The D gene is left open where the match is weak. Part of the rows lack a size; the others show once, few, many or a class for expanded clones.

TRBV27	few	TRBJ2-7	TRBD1	TGTGCCAGCAGTTTAGACCCCCGGGACAGGTACTACGAGCAGTACTTC	CASSLDPRDRYYEQYF
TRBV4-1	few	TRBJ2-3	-	TGCGCCAGCAGCCAAGTCCTAGCCATGGTTATGGAAGATACGCAGTATTTT	CASSQVLAMVMEDTQYF
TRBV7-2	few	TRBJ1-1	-	TGTGCCAGCAGCTTCTGGGACACGAACACTGAAGCTTTCTTT	CASSFWDTNTEAFF
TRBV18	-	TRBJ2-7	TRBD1	TGTGCCAGCTCACCGTGGACAGGGGGAACCCTCTACGAGCAGTACTTC	CASSPWTGGTLYEQYF
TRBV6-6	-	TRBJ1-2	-	TGTGCCAGCACCGACGCCAGATCTAACTATGGCTACACCTTC	CASTDARSNYGYTF
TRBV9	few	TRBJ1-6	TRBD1	TGTGCCAGCAGCCCCACCCCACAGGGGCTTAATTCACCCCTCCACTTT	CASSPTPQGLNSPLHF
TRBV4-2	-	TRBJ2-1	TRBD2	TGTGCCAGCAGCCAAGATGGGGTAGCGGGAGTATTCAATGAGCAGTTCTTC	CASSQDGVAGVFNEQFF
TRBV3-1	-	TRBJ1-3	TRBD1	TGTGCCAGCAGTCCCGGGACAGGGGGCTACACCATATATTTT	CASSPGTGGYTIYF
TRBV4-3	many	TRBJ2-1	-	TGCGCCAGCAGCCCACAGGGAATGGGTATTAATGAGCAGTTCTTC	CASSPQGMGINEQFF
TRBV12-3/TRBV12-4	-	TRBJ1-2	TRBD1	TGTGCCAGCAGCCTGGGGGGACAGGGGGCGAAGAGGAGTGGCTACACCTTC	CASSLGGQGAKRSGYTF
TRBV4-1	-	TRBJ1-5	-	TGCGCCAGCAGCCAAGTAACAGATTATAGCAATCAGCCCCAGCATTTT	CASSQVTDYSNQPQHF
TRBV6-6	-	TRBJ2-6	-	TGTGCCAGCAGTTACTCGAGTCCTGGGGCCAACATCCTGACTTTC	CASSYSSPGANILTF
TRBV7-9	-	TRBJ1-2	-	TGTGCCAGCAGCTCCCTTCGAGAGACATATGGCTACACCTTC	CASSSLRETYGYTF
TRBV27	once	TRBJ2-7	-	TGTGCCAGCAGTTTATCGGAGAGGGCAGGGGCGTACGAGCAGTACTTC	CASSLSERAGAYEQYF
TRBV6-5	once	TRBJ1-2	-	TGTGCCAGCAGTGACTGGGCCAACTATGGCTACACCTTC	CASSDWANYGYTF
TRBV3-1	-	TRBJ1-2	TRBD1	TGTGCCAGCAGCCCCACCGGTTACAGGGGAGTGAGCGGCTACACCTTC	CASSPTGYRGVSGYTF
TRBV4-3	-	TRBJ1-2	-	TGCGCCAGCAGCAAGCACGACAGTTATGGCTACACCTTC	CASSKHDSYGYTF
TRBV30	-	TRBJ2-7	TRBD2	TGTGCCTGGAGTACCGGCGGGGGTTACGAGCAGTACTTC	CAWSTGGGYEQYF
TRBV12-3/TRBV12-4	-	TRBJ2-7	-	TGTGCCAGCAGTAGCGTGGGGGATTCCTACGAGCAGTACTTC	CASSSVGDSYEQYF
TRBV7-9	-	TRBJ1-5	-	TGTGCCAGCAGCTCCGGTCTGACCCAATATCAGCCCCAGCATTTT	CASSSGLTQYQPQHF
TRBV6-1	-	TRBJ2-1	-	TGTGCCAGCCAGGACAGCCTTAACAATGAGCAGTTCTTC	CASQDSLNNEQFF
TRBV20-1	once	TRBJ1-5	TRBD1	TGCAGTGCTACGGGACAGGGTTGGAGGAATCAGCCCCAGCATTTT	CSATGQGWRNQPQHF
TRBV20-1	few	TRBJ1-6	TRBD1	TGCAGTGCTAGAGATAAGCGACAGGGTGGGTCACCCCTCCACTTT	CSARDKRQGGSPLHF
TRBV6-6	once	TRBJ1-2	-	TGTGCCAGCAGTTACTCGAAACCGGGGACGTATGGCTACACCTTC	CASSYSKPGTYGYTF
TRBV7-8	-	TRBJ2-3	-	TGTGCCAGCAGTACCAGGGGGAGGGAAGATACGCAGTATTTT	CASSTRGREDTQYF
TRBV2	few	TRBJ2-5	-	TGTGCCAGCAGTGAAAACCGGAAAGAGACCCAGTACTTC	CASSENRKETQYF
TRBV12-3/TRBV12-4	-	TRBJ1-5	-	TGTGCCAGCAGTTTACAGGAAAGGAACAATCAGCCCCAGCATTTT	CASSLQERNNQPQHF
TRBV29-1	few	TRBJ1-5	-	TGCAGCGTTGGACGTGCGGGGGGCGATCAGCCCCAGCATTTT	CSVGRAGGDQPQHF
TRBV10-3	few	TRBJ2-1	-	TGTGCCATCGCAGGGGTCAATGAGCAGTTCTTC	CAIAGVNEQFF
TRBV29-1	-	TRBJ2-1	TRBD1	TGCAGCGTCCGAACGCAGGGGGCACACAATGAGCAGTTCTTC	CSVRTQGAHNEQFF
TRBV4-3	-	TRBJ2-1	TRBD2	TGCGCCAGCAGCCAGGCGGTTTTAGCGGGGGGGCCTTCGGATGAGCAGTTCTTC	CASSQAVLAGGPSDEQFF
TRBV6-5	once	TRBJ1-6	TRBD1	TGTGCCAGCAGTTACGCAGTATATGGGACAGGGGGAAATTCACCCCTCCACTTT	CASSYAVYGTGGNSPLHF
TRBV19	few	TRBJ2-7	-	TGTGCCAGTAGTATGGGACCCCGGGACGAGCAGTACTTC	CASSMGPRDEQYF
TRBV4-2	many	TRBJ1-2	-	TGTGCCAGCAGCCCAGAAACTAACTATGGCTACACCTTC	CASSPETNYGYTF
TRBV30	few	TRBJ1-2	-	TGTGCCTGGAGTCAAGACGGGACGGTTCGCGGCTACACCTTC	CAWSQDGTVRGYTF
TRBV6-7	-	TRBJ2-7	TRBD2	TGTGCCAGCAGTTACTCGTGTTCGAGCGGGGGGTTCTACGAGCAGTACTTC	CASSYSCSSGGFYEQYF
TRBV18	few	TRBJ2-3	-	TGTGCCAGCTCACCAACCTTTAGCACAGATACGCAGTATTTT	CASSPTFSTDTQYF
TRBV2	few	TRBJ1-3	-	TGTGCCAGCAGAACTGGGGTTTTCTCCGGAAACACCATATATTTT	CASRTGVFSGNTIYF
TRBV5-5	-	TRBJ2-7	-	TGCGCCAGCAGCTTAGTTGCCGCTAGTGGGTACAATGAGCAGTACTTC	CASSLVAASGYNEQYF
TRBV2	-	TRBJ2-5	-	TGTGCCAGCAGGGCAGGGTTTCCCGAGACCCAGTACTTC	CASRAGFPETQYF
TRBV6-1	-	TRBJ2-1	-	TGTGCCAGCAGCCGGGACAATTCAAAAAGGTCTGAGCAGTTCTTC	CASSRDNSKRSEQFF
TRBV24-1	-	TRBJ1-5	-	TGTGCCACCAGTGAAGTGGGTTGGGGGCCCCAGCATTTT	CATSEVGWGPQHF
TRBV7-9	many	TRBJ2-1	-	TGTGCCAGCAGCCCTGGCTACAATGAGCAGTTCTTC	CASSPGYNEQFF
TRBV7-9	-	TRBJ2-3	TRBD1	TGTGCCAGCATTACCTACAGGGGCAGCACAGATACGCAGTATTTT	CASITYRGSTDTQYF
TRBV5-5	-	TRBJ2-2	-	TGTGCCAGCAGCTACGGGAGATCGAGCACCGGGGAGCTGTTTTTT	CASSYGRSSTGELFF
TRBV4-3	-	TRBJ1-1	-	TGCGCCAGCAGCCAAGATCGAGGTTTATTAACTGAAGCTTTCTTT	CASSQDRGLLTEAFF